This T cell receptor beta chain was documented in a study of blood T cell repertoires in COVID-19 (dated by TCRdb to between 2020 and 2021). General notes on the study: Collaborator samples came from the United States, Italy and Spain and covered acute and convalescent phases of COVID-19. The material from the prospective study consisted of cDNA or gDNA derived from T cells, B-cell-depleted T cells, or PBMCs. The sample metadata nearly always contained a de-identified subject ID, COVID-19 status, age in years and sex. Where available, HLA class I and class II types were taken from metadata supplied by the sample provider and were not determined by assay-based typing. The samples were drawn from the first 160 participants of the ongoing ImmuneRACE study and from 1,254 subjects provided by 6 global collaborators. Subjects who had been exposed to COVID-19, were actively infected with it, or had recovered from it provided the deeply sampled blood TCRbeta repertoires that made up the dataset. The repertoires were made available in a free public database intended to serve as a resource for research on the immune response to SARS-CoV-2.

Study-wide conclusions, independent of this receptor: The amount of clinical and demographic metadata varied by source and participant and was provided uncurated.

TCRbeta CDR3 regions were amplified from genomic DNA using the immunoSEQ Assay, a bias-controlled multiplex PCR. On the authors' methods: The number of nucleated cells in each sample was estimated by amplification of reference gene primers within the assay. Sequence reads were collapsed and filtered to measure the absolute abundance of every unique TCRbeta CDR3 rearrangement. For each sample, productive Simpson clonality was calculated by taking the square root of Simpson's diversity index across productive rearrangements. TCRdb stores this immuneACCESS table with in-frame sequences only. Part of the clones is absent; in the studies checked, under half of the shortfall reflects unresolved V genes, and no reason is known for the rest. V, J and clone size derive from that table, while D and trimming were established from the DNA sequence. A total of tens of thousands of clones appear in this sample, approximately 85% of them only once. 17% of the sample comes from the top ten.

The count of this clone is one. Its binding antigen is unknown. Per-nucleotide qualities are absent, and no much larger clonotype sits a single base away. Collaborating institutions collected whole blood in K2EDTA tubes following their own protocols. Collaborator samples were shipped for TCRbeta analysis as frozen whole blood, isolated PBMCs, or DNA extracted from either sample type. Including cysteine and phenylalanine, the CDR3 has 15 amino acids. CDR3 DNA is the only sequence kept; it has 45 bases, read in frame from the first base. The germline V gene gives CDR1 as SGHVS and CDR2 as FQNEAQ. Clipping removes 1 base from V and 8 bases from J, with 6 as the unmatched junction base count.

The rearranged chain carries TRBV7-8 and TRBJ1-4; 8 middle bases align to TRBD1. The specimen was peripheral blood. The source of this sequence is a woman in her fifties or sixties with active COVID-19. The sequenced DNA: TGTGCCAGCAGCTTAGTTGGGACAGGCGGCGAAAAACTGTTTTTT. Its protein product is CASSLVGTGGEKLFF.